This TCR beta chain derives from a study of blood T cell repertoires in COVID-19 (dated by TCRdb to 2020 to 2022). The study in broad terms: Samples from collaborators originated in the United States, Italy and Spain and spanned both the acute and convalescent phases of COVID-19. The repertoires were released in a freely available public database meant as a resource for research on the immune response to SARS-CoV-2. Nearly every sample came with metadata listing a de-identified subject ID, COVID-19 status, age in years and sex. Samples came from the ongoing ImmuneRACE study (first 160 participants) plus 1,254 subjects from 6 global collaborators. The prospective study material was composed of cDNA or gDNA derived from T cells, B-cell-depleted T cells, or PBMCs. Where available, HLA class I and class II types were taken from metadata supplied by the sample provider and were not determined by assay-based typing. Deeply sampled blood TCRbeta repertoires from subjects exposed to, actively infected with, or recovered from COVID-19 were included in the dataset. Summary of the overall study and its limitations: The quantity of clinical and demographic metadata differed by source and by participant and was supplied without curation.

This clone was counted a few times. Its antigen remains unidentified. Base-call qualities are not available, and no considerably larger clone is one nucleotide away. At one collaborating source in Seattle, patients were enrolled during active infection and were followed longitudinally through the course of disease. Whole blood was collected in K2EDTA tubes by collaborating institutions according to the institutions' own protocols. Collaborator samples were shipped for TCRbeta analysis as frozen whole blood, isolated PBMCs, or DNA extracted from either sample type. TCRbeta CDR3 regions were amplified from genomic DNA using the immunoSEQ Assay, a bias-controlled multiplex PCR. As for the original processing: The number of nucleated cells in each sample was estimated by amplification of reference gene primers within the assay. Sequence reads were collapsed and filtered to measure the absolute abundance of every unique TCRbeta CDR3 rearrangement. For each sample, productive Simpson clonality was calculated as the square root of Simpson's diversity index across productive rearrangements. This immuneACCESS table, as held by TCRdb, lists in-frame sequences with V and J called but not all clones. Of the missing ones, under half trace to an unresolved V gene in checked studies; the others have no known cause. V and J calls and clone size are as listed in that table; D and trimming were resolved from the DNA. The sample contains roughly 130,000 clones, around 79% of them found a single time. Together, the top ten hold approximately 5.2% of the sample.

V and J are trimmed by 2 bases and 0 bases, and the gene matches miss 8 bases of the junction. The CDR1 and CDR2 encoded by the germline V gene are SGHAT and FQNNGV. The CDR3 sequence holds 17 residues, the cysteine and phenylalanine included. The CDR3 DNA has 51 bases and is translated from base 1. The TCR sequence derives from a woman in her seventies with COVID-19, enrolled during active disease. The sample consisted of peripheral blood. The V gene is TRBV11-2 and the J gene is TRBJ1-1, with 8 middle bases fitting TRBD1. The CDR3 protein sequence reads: CASSLQSRDRLNTEAFF. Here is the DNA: TGTGCCAGCAGCTTACAGTCCCGGGACAGGTTGAACACTGAAGCTTTCTTT.